What follows are 13 T cell receptor beta chains derived from one specimen sequenced in a study of post-analysis software for immune sequencing data. Broader study findings: Comparison of patients with controls showed 5 or 6 TRBV segments more frequent in patients, TRBV5-6, TRBV5-1 and TRBV20-1 among them.

Included in the TCR beta cDNA libraries were unique molecular identifiers. TCRdb re-called the PCR reads with MiXCR, one entry per CDR3 protein. The data hold roughly 540,000 distinct CDR3 sequences, with under 40% observed a single time. These TCRs are of unknown antigen specificity. Input material: blood. These receptors all come from a girl aged 2 to 17 with multiple sclerosis.

The chain uses TRBV10-3 and TRBJ1-2, with 11 positions matching TRBD1. Germline CDR1 reads ENHRY; CDR2 reads SYGVKD. The CDR3 totals 12 residues. Trimming cost V 7 bases and J 7 bases; bases outside gene matches: 2. In nucleotides, the CDR3 is TGTGCCATCACCGGGACAGGGGGTGGCTACACCTTC. It yields the protein CAITGTGGGYTF.

This chain links TRBV12-3 or TRBV12-4 with TRBJ1-2; possibly TRBD1 for D (5 bases). V lost 3 bases to trimming and J lost 8 bases, with 13 bases between them. CDR3 length equals 13 residues. In DNA form, the CDR3 reads TGTGCCAGCAGTTTTTCCCCCGGGGACGGCTACACCTTC. Its protein is CASSFSPGDGYTF.

The chain couples TRBV12-3 or TRBV12-4 to TRBJ2-7; tentative D call: TRBD2 (6 bases). The CDR3 extends over 13 amino acids. V was clipped by 5 bases and J by 4 bases, with 12 bases between them. This chain's CDR3 is CASSLLALYEQYF. The CDR3 bases are TGTGCCAGCAGTCTTCTAGCGTTGTACGAGCAGTACTTC.

The chain recombines TRBV6-1 with TRBJ2-5, with unresolved D. The ends were cut back, 6 bases at V and 4 bases at J, with 9 bases in the middle. Germline lookup yields CDR1 MNHNS and CDR2 SASEGT. This CDR3 spans 12 amino acids. The DNA of the CDR3 is TGTGCCAGCAGCAACACGCCAGAGACCCAGTACTTC. Amino acid sequence: CASSNTPETQYF.

This clonotype appeared a few times. The chain uses TRBV7-2 and TRBJ2-5; D may be TRBD1 (6 bases). Deletions cut 5 bases from V and 5 bases from J, with 18 bases between. CDR3 size: 15 residues. Germline V CDR1 and CDR2: SGHTA, FQGNSA. CDR3 DNA sequence: TGTGCCAGCAGCCCTATAGCGAGGGGGTCGGAGACCCAGTACTTC. Amino acid sequence: CASSPIARGSETQYF.

The chain joins TRBV20-1 to TRBJ1-5, with TRBD1 matching 8 bases. The CDR3 is 14 residues long. CDR1 DFQATT and CDR2 SNEGSKA come from the germline V gene (reference sequence). The ends lost 5 bases at V and 5 bases at J; junction bases unmatched: 8. In DNA, the CDR3 is TGCAGTGCTCGTCAGGGGGCGTCGGATCAGCCCCAGCATTTT. Protein: CSARQGASDQPQHF.

This clonotype was seen at least ten times. The V and J genes are TRBV5-1 and TRBJ2-3, with D uncertain. Trimming cost V 3 bases and J 6 bases, with 14 bases left between them. The CDR3 length is 14 residues. Germline loops: CDR1 SGHRS, CDR2 YFSETQ. The CDR3 reads CASSSQVPEDTQYF. The CDR3 DNA is TGCGCCAGCAGCTCCCAGGTACCGGAGGATACGCAGTATTTT.

This chain connects TRBV4-1 to TRBJ1-2; possibly TRBD1 for D (5 bases). V lost 4 bases to trimming and J lost 4 bases, with 13 bases between them. The CDR3 runs to 14 residues. Germline values: CDR1 MGHRA, CDR2 YSYEKL. CDR3 in amino acids: CASSPSRGGYGYTF. CDR3 sequence (DNA): TGCGCCAGCAGCCCTTCGAGGGGCGGCTATGGCTACACCTTC.

Comments on this clonotype: This may come from a read error, since a much larger clone is one base off. The rearrangement links TRBV29-1 to TRBJ2-4; no definite D call. The CDR3 extends over 11 amino acids. The V gene lost 4 bases and the J gene lost 13 bases, with 14 bases spanning the gap. The germline CDR1 and CDR2 sequences are SQVTM and ANQGSEA. The CDR3 nucleotides are TGCAGCGTTGCCAGCGTCGACGGGCAGTACTTC. It yields the protein CSVASVDGQYF.

V gene TRBV6-5 combines with J gene TRBJ1-2, with 9 bases that match TRBD1. Germline assignment: CDR1 MNHEY and CDR2 SVGAGI. CDR3 length: 16 amino acids. With 6 bases clipped from V and 8 bases from J, the junction kept 16 bases outside the gene matches. The CDR3 DNA reads as TGTGCCAGCAGCCGTGGTCCCGGGACAGGGTCGTCAGGCTACACCTTC. It codes for CASSRGPGTGSSGYTF.

The rearrangement joins TRBV5-1 to TRBJ2-3; D is uncertain. V lost 4 bases, J lost 5 bases, and 8 bases lay in between. Germline V gene sequence: CDR1 SGHRS, CDR2 YFSETQ. This CDR3 has 12 residues. The CDR3 DNA reads as TGCGCCAGCAGCCCCTTTGAAGATACGCAGTATTTT. It yields the protein CASSPFEDTQYF.

A few counts support this clonotype. The V gene is TRBV29-1, the J gene TRBJ1-2; D remains ambiguous. The ends were cut back, 7 bases at V and 2 bases at J, with 11 bases in the middle. Germline-derived CDR1 and CDR2 are SQVTM and ANQGSEA. This CDR3 has 12 residues. The CDR3 bases are TGCAGCGCCGCCATACAAAACTATGGCTACACCTTC. The encoded protein is CSAAIQNYGYTF.

The J gene is TRBJ2-7, the V gene TRBV5-5; no reliable D call. This CDR3 is 13 amino acids long. CDR1 and CDR2 (germline): SGHKS, YYEKEE (reference sequence). Trimming stripped 1 base from V and 11 bases from J, with 16 bases between. The CDR3, as DNA: TGTGCCAGCAGCTTGTTGGCAACGGAGACCAAGTACTTC. Protein: CASSLLATETKYF.